The 20 T cell receptor beta chains listed next were all sequenced from one sample in a study of blood T cell repertoires in COVID-19. Method: immunoSEQ multiplex PCR; TCRdb's copy keeps in-frame clones and lacks some. The sample records 160,000 or so clones, 84% being singletons. Sequenced: peripheral blood. These receptors were obtained from a woman at least 80 years old with acute or convalescent COVID-19.

The chain joins TRBV27 to TRBJ1-5, with D possibly being TRBD1 (6 bases). V lost 7 bases and J lost 2, with 12 bases in between. The CDR3 totals 14 residues. CDR1 and CDR2 (germline): MNHEY, SMNVEV (reference sequence). In DNA form, the CDR3 reads TGTGCCAGCATGCGGACAGTCGGCAATCAGCCCCAGCATTTT. Amino acid sequence: CASMRTVGNQPQHF.

This clone was found a few times. The chain joins TRBV19 to TRBJ1-1; TRBD1 agrees at 8 bases. The CDR3 has 14 amino acids. With 6 bases clipped from V and 1 base from J, the junction kept 4 bases outside the gene matches. Germline V lookup: CDR1 LNHDA, CDR2 SQIVND (reference sequence). The CDR3 region is CASSQGATNTEAFF. For the CDR3, the DNA is TGTGCCAGTAGCCAGGGGGCGACGAACACTGAAGCTTTCTTT.

The V call is TRBV28, the J call TRBJ2-3, with TRBD1 as a possible D gene (5 bases). The CDR3 has 14 amino acids. The ends were cut back, 3 bases at V and 0 bases at J, with 7 bases in the middle. The germline V gene encodes CDR1 MDHEN and CDR2 SYDVKM. CDR3 residues: CASSFRQSTDTQYF. Here the CDR3 DNA reads TGTGCCAGCAGTTTTCGACAGAGCACAGATACGCAGTATTTT.

This sequence joins TRBV6-5 and TRBJ2-7, with 15 bases aligning to TRBD2. V lost 4 bases and J lost 5; bases outside the gene matches: 3. CDR1 and CDR2 from the germline V gene are MNHEY and SVGAGI. This CDR3 contains 15 residues. CDR3 DNA: TGTGCCAGCAGTTTGGGACTAGCGGGAGGTAACGAGCAGTACTTC. This codes for CASSLGLAGGNEQYF.

This rearrangement joins TRBV3-1 (or the pseudogene TRBV3-2) to TRBJ2-3; no reliable D call. The V gene lost 1 base and the J gene lost 3 bases, with 11 bases spanning the gap. The CDR3 sequence is 15 residues long. Germline CDR1 and CDR2: LGHDT and YNNKEL (reference sequence). CDR3 amino acids: CASSQVVSPTDTQYF. Written as DNA, the CDR3 is TGTGCCAGCAGCCAAGTGGTTAGTCCGACAGATACGCAGTATTTT.

The chain joins TRBV6-5 to TRBJ2-5; 11 bases line up with TRBD2. V trimming: 0 bases; J trimming: 5 bases; junction bases outside the gene matches: 5. This CDR3 has 16 amino acids. CDR1 and CDR2 (germline): MNHEY, SVGAGI. CDR3 coding DNA: TGTGCCAGCAGTTACTCGATAGCGGGGGGGAGTGAGACCCAGTACTTC. Encoded protein: CASSYSIAGGSETQYF.

The V and J genes are TRBV9 and TRBJ1-1, with D possibly TRBD1 on 5 matching bases. The CDR3 is 12 residues long. From germline, CDR1 is SGDLS and CDR2 YYNGEE. Trimming took 0 bases from V and 9 from J, leaving 9 bases between them. The chain's CDR3 is CASSVVGRQAFF. CDR3 nucleotide sequence: TGTGCCAGCAGCGTAGTGGGGCGTCAAGCTTTCTTT.

The chain couples TRBV6-5 to TRBJ1-2; the match to TRBD1 covers 8 bases. CDR3 length: 14 residues. The V gene's germline CDR1 is MNHEY and CDR2 SVGAGI. J gave up 6 bases and V 7 bases, and 10 bases lay outside the gene matches. The chain's CDR3 is CASKITGQADGYTF. For the CDR3, the DNA is TGTGCCAGCAAAATCACGGGACAGGCGGATGGCTACACCTTC.

The chain has TRBV9 and TRBJ1-2; D may be TRBD1 (6 bases). Trimming took 3 bases from V and 3 from J, leaving 27 bases between them. The CDR3 length is 19 residues. Germline V gene sequence: CDR1 SGDLS, CDR2 YYNGEE. The CDR3 DNA follows: TGTGCCAGCAGCGATTTTGGTACAGGGCGAAAATCCCGGGACTATGGCTACACCTTC. Protein product: CASSDFGTGRKSRDYGYTF.

A single count supports this clone. V usage is TRBV7-6 and J usage is TRBJ1-5; 9 bases map to TRBD1. The J segment lost 1 base and the V segment lost 5 bases, leaving 3 bases of the junction unmatched. This CDR3 is 15 amino acids long. Germline lookup yields CDR1 SGHVS and CDR2 FNYEAQ. The CDR3 protein is CASSTGQGSNQPQHF. CDR3 in DNA: TGTGCCAGCAGCACCGGACAGGGGAGCAATCAGCCCCAGCATTTT. Using reference TRBV7-6 and TRBJ1-5 for the parts outside the CDR3, the full variable domain is GAGVSQSPRYKVTKRGQDVALRCDPISGHVSLYWYRQALGQGPEFLTYFNYEAQQDKSGLPNDRFSAERPEGSISTLTIQRTEQRDSAMYRCASSTGQGSNQPQHFGDGTRLSIL.

The CDR3 DNA follows: TGTGCCAGCAGCATTTGGGGGGGGTCCACTGAAGCTTTCTTT. Encoded protein: CASSIWGGSTEAFF. This chain links TRBV27 with TRBJ1-1, with D perhaps matching TRBD1 (5 bases). From germline, CDR1 is MNHEY and CDR2 SMNVEV (reference sequence). Trimming took 6 bases from V and 4 from J, leaving 15 bases between them. The CDR3 contains 14 residues.

The V gene is TRBV6-1, the J gene TRBJ2-7, with 8 nucleotides matching TRBD2. Per the germline V gene, CDR1 is MNHNS and CDR2 is SASEGT. The J segment lost 10 bases and the V segment lost 2 bases, leaving 16 bases of the junction unmatched. The CDR3 loop spans 16 amino acids. The CDR3 protein is CASSEFFSGITWGQYF. In DNA form, the CDR3 reads TGTGCCAGCAGTGAATTTTTTAGCGGGATAACATGGGGTCAGTACTTC.

This chain connects TRBV6-1 to TRBJ2-7, with 11 bases that match TRBD2. Germline CDR1 reads MNHNS; CDR2 reads SASEGT. This CDR3 is 17 amino acids long. The V and J ends lost 2 bases and 2 bases, in that order; junction bases with no gene match: 8. The CDR3 DNA reads as TGTGCCAGCAGTGAACACTCGTTTAGCGGGAGGGCCTACGAGCAGTACTTC. As protein: CASSEHSFSGRAYEQYF.

In its sample, this clone was seen a few times. The genes are TRBV7-2 and TRBJ2-7; 16 positions agree with TRBD2. In germline, CDR1 is SGHTA, CDR2 FQGNSA. Germline trimming cut 1 base from V and 4 bases from J; bases unmatched to any gene: 4. The CDR3 covers 17 residues. This CDR3 reads CASSLGGTSGREYEQYF. The DNA of the CDR3 is TGTGCCAGCAGCTTAGGGGGGACTAGCGGGAGGGAGTACGAGCAGTACTTC.

The J gene is TRBJ2-7, the V gene TRBV28, with 11 positions matching TRBD2. V gave up 6 bases and J gave up 5 bases; unmatched junction bases: 3. The CDR3 is 13 amino acids. CDR1 and CDR2 from the germline V gene are MDHEN and SYDVKM. CDR3 coding DNA: TGTGCCAGCAGCCTAGCGGGAGGAAACGAGCAGTACTTC. It yields the protein CASSLAGGNEQYF.

The rearrangement links TRBV7-2 to TRBJ2-5, with a possible D match to TRBD2 (5 bases). Germline assignment: CDR1 SGHTA and CDR2 FQGNSA. The CDR3 covers 14 residues. Trimming removed 0 bases from V and 7 bases from J, with 12 bases in between. The CDR3 reads CASSLALSGWTQYF. As DNA, the CDR3 is TGTGCCAGCAGCTTAGCTCTTTCGGGGTGGACCCAGTACTTC.

The chain carries TRBV19 and TRBJ2-2; D is unresolved. From germline, CDR1 is LNHDA and CDR2 SQIVND (reference sequence). The CDR3 sequence is 13 residues long. V was clipped by 4 bases and J by 2 bases, with 5 bases between them. CDR3 residues: CASSTVNTGELFF. For the CDR3, the DNA is TGTGCCAGTAGTACTGTTAACACCGGGGAGCTGTTTTTT.

V is TRBV3-1 (or the pseudogene TRBV3-2) and J is TRBJ2-1; 10 nucleotides align to TRBD2. Per germline, CDR1 LGHDT and CDR2 YNNKEL (reference sequence). The junction had 13 bases not matched to a gene; V was cut back by 4 bases and J by 4 bases. The CDR3 totals 18 residues. The CDR3 bases are TGTGCCAGCAGCCCCGCTAGCGGGGGACTGAGGGGGTACAATGAGCAGTTCTTC. Translated, it gives CASSPASGGLRGYNEQFF.

V usage is TRBV2 and J usage is TRBJ2-7; 11 bases are shared with TRBD1. V was pared by 6 bases and J by 6 bases, with 1 base of the junction left unmatched. CDR3 length equals 12 residues. Germline V gene sequence: CDR1 SNHLY, CDR2 FYNNEI. The CDR3 spells CASRDRGREQYF. CDR3 nucleotide sequence: TGTGCCAGCAGGGACAGGGGGCGCGAGCAGTACTTC.

A remark on this clone: A read error may produce the germline difference seen at one junction end. V is TRBV6-1 and J is TRBJ2-7, with 9 bases matching TRBD2. Per the germline V gene, CDR1 is MNHNS and CDR2 is SASEGT. The CDR3 has 14 residues. The DNA of the CDR3 is TGTGCCAGCAGTGAAGTTCTAGCGGGACCGGGCCTAGGCTTC. Translating it yields CASSEVLAGPGLGF.